The clone carrying this T cell receptor (beta chain) was observed a single time. What it binds is not known. Sequencing was performed with immunoSEQ multiplex PCR; in TCRdb, only in-frame clones are kept and a portion is missing. Of 130,000 to 150,000 clones detected, 80% to 90% appear once; the ten largest clones hold roughly 1.7%. This sample is drawn from a study of T cell responses to AZD1222 COVID-19 vaccine. Findings of the study overall: Only a handful of individuals given AZD1222 were seropositive at baseline. Scientists sampled the repertoires only once the peak T cell response had passed. Across spike, vaccine-associated CD4 TCRs were found, dominant at 160-218 and 743-854.

V was clipped by 9 bases and J by 5 bases; unmatched bases: 13. Germline V CDR1 and CDR2: KGHDR, SFDVKD. The CDR3 length is 16 residues. The TCR was taken from an adult in good health. This rearrangement joins TRBV24-1 to TRBJ2-1; the match to TRBD2 covers 9 bases. Sample: peripheral blood, taken on day 0 of AZD1222 vaccination. CDR3 bases: TGTGCCACCCAGGGACTAGCCGCCGGCGCAAACAATGAGCAGTTCTTC. It specifies CATQGLAAGANNEQFF.